These 30 T cell receptor beta chains were sequenced from one sample in a study of T cells after posttransplantation cyclophosphamide. Cyclophosphamide on days +3 and +4 followed busulfan-fludarabine conditioning and a marrow graft. Method: immunoSEQ multiplex PCR; TCRdb's copy keeps in-frame clones and lacks some. The sample holds just over 6,500 clones, around 84% seen once. This material consisted of PBMCs, taken after allogeneic stem cell transplant with posttransplant cyclophosphamide. These TCRs come from a female patient between 50 and 59 years old who received an allogeneic stem cell transplant from a related donor, was CMV-positive, and had no GVHD. Some T cells may be graft donor cells.

The chain uses TRBV19 and TRBJ2-7; the match to TRBD1 covers 7 bases. This CDR3 has 15 amino acids. Germline V gene data show CDR1 as LNHDA and CDR2 as SQIVND (reference sequence). Unmatched junction bases numbered 9, after V lost 4 bases and J lost 3 bases. The DNA for the CDR3 is TGTGCCAGTAGTACCTACCGGGACAGATACTACGAGCAGTACTTC. Amino acid sequence: CASSTYRDRYYEQYF.

This clone was detected once. The genes are TRBV27 and TRBJ1-2; TRBD1 is a possible D gene (5 bases). The CDR3 is 13 residues long. V gave up 8 bases and J gave up 1 base, with 11 bases separating them. Per the germline V gene, CDR1 is MNHEY and CDR2 is SMNVEV (reference sequence). This chain's CDR3 is CASGSGLNYGYTF. CDR3 bases: TGTGCCAGCGGGTCAGGGCTTAACTATGGCTACACCTTC.

V is TRBV5-4 and J is TRBJ1-1; unclear D gene. CDR1 and CDR2 (germline): SGHNT, YYREEE (reference sequence). V lost 2 bases and J lost 0, with 14 bases in between. This CDR3 is 16 amino acids long. The CDR3 coding sequence is TGTGCCAGCAGCTTAATGCCCGATCTATTGAACACTGAAGCTTTCTTT. It is translated as CASSLMPDLLNTEAFF.

This chain connects TRBV7-6 to TRBJ2-1; D is unresolved. The CDR3 is 15 amino acids. V was trimmed by 3 bases and J by 0 bases, leaving 9 bases between them. Germline-derived CDR1 and CDR2 are SGHVS and FNYEAQ. The CDR3 here is CASSFTESSYNEQFF. CDR3 sequence (DNA): TGTGCCAGCAGCTTTACGGAGAGCTCCTACAATGAGCAGTTCTTC.

On this clone: Distinct nucleotide sequences in the sample also encode this CDR3. The chain has TRBV2 and TRBJ1-6, with TRBD1 as a possible D gene (5 bases). The ends were cut back, 6 bases at V and 13 bases at J, with 22 bases in the middle. Germline assignment: CDR1 SNHLY and CDR2 FYNNEI. CDR3 length equals 15 residues. The CDR3 loop reads CASRPGRGSGSPLHF. Here the CDR3 DNA reads TGTGCCAGCAGACCGGGGCGGGGGTCGGGATCCCCCCTCCACTTT.

The chain is built from TRBV5-5 and TRBJ2-2, with a possible D match to TRBD2 (5 bases). The CDR3 consists of 15 residues. Per germline, CDR1 SGHKS and CDR2 YYEKEE (reference sequence). Trimming removed 0 bases from V and 6 bases from J, with 12 bases in between. CDR3 sequence (DNA): TGTGCCAGCAGCTTGGGAGGGAAATTAGCCGGGGAGCTGTTTTTT. It is translated as CASSLGGKLAGELFF.

This chain uses TRBV7-8 with TRBJ1-1, with 10 bases lining up with TRBD1. Germline-derived CDR1 and CDR2 are SGHVS and FQNEAQ. The CDR3 loop spans 14 amino acids. The junction had 3 bases not matched to a gene; V was cut back by 4 bases and J by 4 bases. The CDR3 DNA sequence: TGTGCCAGCAGCTCGGACAGGGGGGTCACTGAAGCTTTCTTT. It translates to CASSSDRGVTEAFF.

The chain uses TRBV14 and TRBJ2-1; TRBD1 is a possible D gene (6 bases). V gave up 4 bases and J gave up 9 bases, with 10 bases separating them. Germline loops: CDR1 SGHDN, CDR2 FVKESK. The length of the CDR3 is 12 residues. CDR3 in DNA: TGTGCCAGCAGCCCTGGGGGCCTTGAGCAGTTCTTC. Protein sequence: CASSPGGLEQFF.

The genes are TRBV11-2 and TRBJ2-2; D unclear. The germline V gene has CDR1 SGHAT and CDR2 FQNNGV. The CDR3 is 13 amino acids. V was trimmed by 3 bases and J by 8 bases, leaving 10 bases between them. CDR3 residues: CASSLTPQGELFF. CDR3 coding DNA: TGTGCCAGCAGCTTGACACCCCAAGGGGAGCTGTTTTTT. Full variable domain (outside the CDR3, taken from reference TRBV11-2 and TRBJ2-2): EAGVAQSPRYKIIEKRQSVAFWCNPISGHATLYWYQQILGQGPKLLIQFQNNGVVDDSQLPKDRFSAERLKGVDSTLKIQPAKLEDSAVYLCASSLTPQGELFFGEGSRLTVL.

This clone was detected only once. The V call is TRBV19, the J call TRBJ2-5; no firm D call. Germline V gene lookup returns CDR1 LNHDA and CDR2 SQIVND (reference sequence). The CDR3 has 14 amino acids. Trimming stripped 7 bases from V and 0 bases from J, with 12 bases between. In DNA form, the CDR3 reads TGTGCCAGTACTCGAGGTTCGCACCAAGAGACCCAGTACTTC. This codes for CASTRGSHQETQYF. Variable domain in full (rest from reference TRBV19 and TRBJ2-5): DGGITQSPKYLFRKEGQNVTLSCEQNLNHDAMYWYRQDPGQGLRLIYYSQIVNDFQKGDIAEGYSVSREKKESFPLTVTSAQKNPTAFYLCASTRGSHQETQYFGPGTRLLVL.

V and J are TRBV12-5 and TRBJ1-1; no reliable D call. This CDR3 region has 13 residues. V lost 1 base, J lost 2 bases, and 5 bases lay in between. Germline V lookup: CDR1 LGHNT, CDR2 FRNRAP. The CDR3 nucleotides are TGTGCTAGTGGTTTGGGACTAAACACTGAAGCTTTCTTT. Protein sequence: CASGLGLNTEAFF.

This clone was detected only once. The chain has TRBV2 and TRBJ2-5; 10 bases map to TRBD1. CDR1 and CDR2 (germline): SNHLY, FYNNEI. The CDR3 loop spans 14 amino acids. The junction had 7 bases not matched to a gene; V was cut back by 7 bases and J by 5 bases. CDR3 in amino acids: CASTPGTGDETQYF. CDR3 nucleotide sequence: TGTGCCAGCACCCCCGGGACAGGGGATGAGACCCAGTACTTC.

The genes are TRBV28 and TRBJ1-1; weak D call: TRBD1 (6 bases). V was cut by 5 bases and J by 1 base, with 14 bases left in between. Germline loops: CDR1 MDHEN, CDR2 SYDVKM. The CDR3 has 15 amino acids. The CDR3 DNA follows: TGTGCCAGCAGTCTAATACAGGGATGGAACACTGAAGCTTTCTTT. Amino acid sequence: CASSLIQGWNTEAFF.

Details on this clone: A junction end diverges from the germline sequence, so it may reflect a read error. V gene TRBV10-2 combines with J gene TRBJ1-1, with D perhaps TRBD1 (5 bases). Germline CDR1 and CDR2: WSHSY and SAAADI. This CDR3 comprises 16 residues. DNA for the CDR3: TGCGTCAGCAGTGGGCGCAGGGATTCGGGGAACACTGAAGCTTTCTTT. Its protein is CVSSGRRDSGNTEAFF.

V gene TRBV7-9 combines with J gene TRBJ2-1; 12 nucleotides match TRBD2. The germline CDR1 and CDR2 sequences are SEHNR and FQNEAQ (reference sequence). V trimming: 0 bases; J trimming: 6 bases; junction bases outside the gene matches: 6. The CDR3 length is 17 residues. CDR3 DNA sequence: TGTGCCAGCAGCTTAGCCAGGACTAGCGGGACCCCCAATGAGCAGTTCTTC. Encoded protein: CASSLARTSGTPNEQFF.

This clone came up once. This chain connects TRBV18 to TRBJ2-7; 7 bases fit TRBD1. Germline V CDR1 and CDR2: KGHSH, LQKENI. Unmatched junction bases numbered 6, after V lost 4 bases and J lost 3 bases. The CDR3 spans 14 residues. For the CDR3, the DNA is TGTGCCAGCTCACTTGGGACAGAAGTCTACGAGCAGTACTTC. It codes for CASSLGTEVYEQYF.

The chain joins TRBV7-8 to TRBJ2-7; D is uncertain. CDR1 and CDR2 (germline): SGHVS, FQNEAQ. V was shortened by 0 bases and J by 2 bases, with 8 bases between the two germline ends. This CDR3 is built from 14 residues. In DNA, the CDR3 is TGTGCCAGCAGCTTAGCGCCGGGTACCTACGAGCAGTACTTC. Protein product: CASSLAPGTYEQYF.

This clone was recorded once. For the CDR3, the DNA is TGTGCCAGTACCTCCCCAGATACGCAGTATTTT. This translates into CASTSPDTQYF. V usage is TRBV19 and J usage is TRBJ2-3; D gene uncertain. V lost 7 bases and J 4 bases, leaving 6 bases between the germline ends. CDR3 length: 11 amino acids. Looked up from germline, CDR1 is LNHDA and CDR2 is SQIVND (reference sequence).

This chain connects TRBV13 to TRBJ2-5; D is ambiguous. CDR1 is PRHDT and CDR2 is FYEKMQ in the germline V gene (reference sequence). Trimming took off 3 bases at V and 3 bases at J, with 8 bases between the two ends. The length of the CDR3 is 13 residues. The CDR3, as DNA: TGTGCCAGCAGCTTGTGGAGTGAAGAGACCCAGTACTTC. Amino acids: CASSLWSEETQYF.

The chain uses TRBV28 and TRBJ1-1; D call uncertain. Germline V gene sequence: CDR1 MDHEN, CDR2 SYDVKM. Between the trimmed V and J ends, which lost 5 bases and 0 bases, there was a span of 10 bases. CDR3 length equals 14 residues. For the CDR3, the DNA is TGTGCCAGCAGTCCACTGATGATGAACACTGAAGCTTTCTTT. This gives the protein CASSPLMMNTEAFF.

J is TRBJ2-5 and V is TRBV19, with 8 bases lining up with TRBD2. Trimming took 3 bases from V and 9 from J; bases not matched to a gene: 9. The CDR3 is 14 amino acids. Germline V gives CDR1 LNHDA, CDR2 SQIVND (reference sequence). The CDR3 bases are TGTGCCAGTAGTATTAAGCGGGGGAGCCTCTCCCAGTACTTC. Translation: CASSIKRGSLSQYF.

This chain connects TRBV11-2 to TRBJ2-2; 9 bases are shared with TRBD1. V was pared by 5 bases and J by 1 base, with 5 bases of the junction left unmatched. The germline V gene encodes CDR1 SGHAT and CDR2 FQNNGV. The CDR3 sequence is 16 residues long. CDR3 DNA: TGTGCCAGCAGCCCGGGGACAGGGTGGAACACCGGGGAGCTGTTTTTT. This codes for CASSPGTGWNTGELFF.

The table lists this clone with a count of one. The chain carries TRBV4-2 and TRBJ1-2; D is uncertain. V was cut by 0 bases and J by 0 bases, with 11 bases left in between. This CDR3 is 16 amino acids long. CDR1 LGHNA and CDR2 YNFKEQ come from the germline V gene. The CDR3 here is CASSQEGGPSNYGYTF. The CDR3 DNA follows: TGTGCCAGCAGCCAAGAAGGAGGGCCGTCTAACTATGGCTACACCTTC.

This clone appeared once. The chain combines TRBV4-2 with TRBJ2-7, with D possibly matching TRBD1 (6 bases). Trimming removed 4 bases at V and 3 bases at J, with 16 bases between. The CDR3 length is 15 residues. Germline V CDR1 and CDR2: LGHNA, YNFKEQ. The CDR3 sequence: CASSPGPDRDYEQYF. The CDR3 nucleotides read TGTGCCAGCAGCCCCGGGCCGGACAGAGACTACGAGCAGTACTTC.

This clone turned up a few times. The V call is TRBV19, the J call TRBJ2-1, with 10 bases lining up with TRBD1. Germline V gene lookup returns CDR1 LNHDA and CDR2 SQIVND (reference sequence). This CDR3 contains 15 residues. V lost 3 bases to trimming and J lost 7 bases; unmatched junction nucleotides: 6. For the CDR3, the DNA is TGTGCCAGTAGTATTACAGGACAGGGGGAAAATGAGCAGTTCTTC. This encodes CASSITGQGENEQFF.

This chain joins TRBV18 and TRBJ2-3; TRBD1 might be the D (6 bases). This CDR3 contains 17 residues. Germline V gene lookup returns CDR1 KGHSH and CDR2 LQKENI. The V end lost 1 base, the J end lost 4 bases, and 18 bases lay between the germline ends. The CDR3 reads CASSPQNRAFGADTQYF. CDR3 bases: TGTGCCAGCTCACCACAAAACAGGGCCTTCGGGGCAGATACGCAGTATTTT.

The V and J genes are TRBV10-2 and TRBJ1-2, with D hard to call. Germline loops: CDR1 WSHSY, CDR2 SAAADI. This CDR3 region has 14 residues. V was trimmed by 3 bases and J by 3 bases, leaving 11 bases between them. In DNA form, the CDR3 reads TGCGCCAGCAGTGACACAGTCGGGGACTATGGCTACACCTTC. This codes for CASSDTVGDYGYTF.

The V call is TRBV6-5, the J call TRBJ1-4; D gene uncertain. Trimming pared 5 bases from V and 4 bases from J, leaving 8 bases between. CDR1 and CDR2 (germline): MNHEY, SVGAGI. This CDR3 contains 13 residues. Here the CDR3 DNA reads TGTGCCAGCAGTGTCTCAGTTAATGAAAAACTGTTTTTT. Translation: CASSVSVNEKLFF.

The V gene is TRBV5-1, the J gene TRBJ2-7; tentative D call: TRBD1 (7 bases). With 7 bases removed from V and 7 bases from J, the gap between germline ends came to 15 bases. CDR1 and CDR2 from the germline V gene are SGHRS and YFSETQ. The CDR3 contains 12 residues. CDR3 coding DNA: TGCGCCAGCGCCAGGGGGGATGGGGAGCAGTACTTC. This translates into CASARGDGEQYF. Full variable domain (missing parts from reference TRBV5-1 and TRBJ2-7): KAGVTQTPRYLIKTRGQQVTLSCSPISGHRSVSWYQQTPGQGLQFLFEYFSETQRNKGNFPGRFSGRQFSNSRSEMNVSTLELGDSALYLCASARGDGEQYFGPGTRLTVT.

This chain links TRBV18 with TRBJ1-1; no definite D call. Germline V gene lookup returns CDR1 KGHSH and CDR2 LQKENI. The CDR3 has 16 residues. The V end lost 8 bases, the J end lost 5 bases, and 24 bases lay between the germline ends. In nucleotides, the CDR3 is TGTGCCAGCCTATATCCGGGAAGCCCCTCGGGGACTGAAGCTTTCTTT. Its protein is CASLYPGSPSGTEAFF.